This TCR beta chain came from a study of post-analysis software for immune sequencing data. On the study more broadly: Clinical courses comprised relapsing-remitting, secondary progressive and progressive-relapsing multiple sclerosis. Study-wide findings and caveats: Relative to controls, patients had several TRBV segments at higher frequency, with TRBV5-6, TRBV5-1 and TRBV20-1 among these. Controls significantly exceeded multiple sclerosis patients in normalized Chao1 diversity.

Concerning this clonotype: Its antigen remains unidentified. One end of the junction fails to match germline, which may point to a read error.

CDR3 length: 14 amino acids. Germline-derived CDR1 and CDR2 are SGHVS and FQNEAQ. Prepared libraries of TCR beta cDNA carried unique molecular identifiers. Roughly 470,000 cDNA molecules came from around 1 to 9.1 million T cells. TCRdb analysed the PCR reads with MiXCR anew, one entry per CDR3 protein. The table has a few hundred thousand distinct CDR3 sequences, around 37% seen once. J is TRBJ2-1 and V is TRBV7-8; tentatively, D is TRBD1 (6 bases). The sample consisted of blood. The origin of this receptor is a girl aged 10 to 17 with multiple sclerosis. In nucleotides, the CDR3 is TGTGCCAGCAGCCCGAGGGGGATCCCCCATGAGCAGTGCTTC. It encodes CASSPRGIPHEQCF.